The text below deals with one T cell receptor (beta chain). Clones were sequenced by immunoSEQ multiplex PCR, and TCRdb holds only the in-frame ones, with some missing. Among some 45,000 clones listed, around 90% were seen once. This specimen belongs to a study of OX40 agonist ivuxolimab in advanced cancers. Study in general: The study treated patients with ivuxolimab, an agonistic anti-OX40 (CD134) antibody.

CDR3 length: 16 residues. V was clipped by 2 bases and J by 5 bases; unmatched bases: 8. Germline CDR1 reads MDHEN; CDR2 reads SYDVKM. This receptor was taken from an adult with an advanced solid tumor such as melanoma, head and neck, liver or kidney cancer. The starting material was CD4+ or CD8+ T cells sorted from blood, obtained in a trial of the OX40 agonist ivuxolimab. The chain employs TRBV28 and TRBJ2-3; 9 positions agree with TRBD2. The CDR3 here is CASSLGEREAKDTQYF. As DNA, the CDR3 is TGTGCCAGCAGTTTAGGCGAGCGGGAGGCTAAAGATACGCAGTATTTT.